What follows is one T cell receptor (beta chain) and its context. Its antigen is as yet unknown. Profiled with immunoSEQ multiplex PCR; TCRdb holds only in-frame clones, not every one. The repertoire holds some 34,000 clones, about 88% seen once, with 2% to 2.5% in the top ten. The sample originates from a study of chemoradiotherapy in HPV16-positive cancers. Overall study: A couple of HPV16-positive patients' cells yielded candidate HPV-specific clones and common motifs.

Study outcomes and limitations: HPV-specific T cells were functionally defined from only a couple of HPV16-positive patients. Candidate HPV-specific clones and E7-related TCR motifs grew in tumor during treatment.

The sequenced sample was blood, obtained from a patient who underwent chemoradiotherapy. The TCR sequence derives from a human donor with HPV-associated anogenital cancer.

CDR3 DNA: TGTGCCAGCAGCTTAGCAGGTCCGAACACCGGGGAGCTGTTTTTT. This encodes CASSLAGPNTGELFF. This chain joins TRBV11-3 and TRBJ2-2; D call uncertain. Germline V CDR1 and CDR2: SGHNT, YENEEA. V lost 1 base, J lost 0 bases, and 6 bases lay in between. This CDR3 is 15 amino acids long.